The clone carrying this T cell receptor beta chain was picked up many times. The antigen is unknown. Template material for amplifying TCR beta CDR3 regions consisted of RNA transcripts. TCR CDR3 underwent first-round RT-PCR with the HTBI primer set. TCRdb reanalysed the multiplex PCR reads using MiXCR and keeps one entry per CDR3 protein. The sample contains roughly 840,000 distinct CDR3 sequences, 38% of which appear only once. These data are taken from a study of T cells in Graves' hyperthyroidism and ophthalmopathy. General study results and limits: Ophthalmopathy was separated from stable hyperthyroidism by a 13 V-J model. Ophthalmopathy was identified by the model a median approximately six months ahead of onset.

Germline V gene lookup returns CDR1 SEHNR and CDR2 FQNEAQ (reference sequence). This CDR3 is 15 amino acids long. The V and J ends lost 0 bases and 5 bases, in that order; junction bases with no gene match: 5. The study based diagnoses on clinical symptoms, serum thyroxine and TRAb, thyroid ultrasound and orbital computed tomography. Out of approximately 10 ml of fresh peripheral blood came the PBMCs. Sample: blood. The chain is built from TRBV7-9 and TRBJ2-5, with TRBD1 identical over 8 bases. This sequence was found in a young man with Graves' hyperthyroidism. CDR3: CASSLAQGDGETQYF. In nucleotides, the CDR3 is TGTGCCAGCAGCTTAGCACAGGGGGACGGGGAGACCCAGTACTTC. The complete variable domain, with remaining parts taken from reference TRBV7-9 and TRBJ2-5, reads DTGVSQNPRHKITKRGQNVTFRCDPISEHNRLYWYRQTLGQGPEFLTYFQNEAQLEKSRLLSDRFSAERPKGSFSTLEIQRTEQGDSAMYLCASSLAQGDGETQYFGPGTRLLVL.